This TCR beta chain emerged from a study of blood T cell repertoires in COVID-19. Study-level information: COVID-19 samples collected from the United States, Italy and Spain covered acute and convalescent phases. The cDNA or gDNA used as material had been derived from T cells, B-cell-depleted T cells, or PBMCs.

This clone was detected once. Authors' methods: Reference gene primer amplification gave nucleated cell count estimates. Sequenced by immunoSEQ multiplex PCR; TCRdb stores in-frame clones only, minus some. The V and J calls and the clone size are those of that table, but D and trimming were determined from the DNA. This repertoire shows approximately 300,000 clones, about 84% found once; its top ten account for 1.6%. The CDR3 has 13 amino acids. Germline assignment: CDR1 LGHDT and CDR2 YNNKEL (reference sequence). V lost 3 bases and J 8 bases, leaving 11 bases between the germline ends. Source material: peripheral blood. This receptor was obtained from a woman in her 50s with acute or convalescent COVID-19. This sequence joins TRBV3-1 (or the pseudogene TRBV3-2) and TRBJ2-1, with D possibly being TRBD1 (5 bases). The CDR3 reads CASSHDSAHEQFF. CDR3 bases: TGTGCCAGCAGCCATGACAGTGCCCATGAGCAGTTCTTC.